These 23 T cell receptor beta chains share one sample of origin, sequenced in a study of identical twins. TCRdb itself ran the 5' RACE reads through MiXCR, one entry per CDR3 protein. The data contain 690,000 or so distinct CDR3 sequences, around 8.3% of them singletons. The sample was also reused in another study, on yellow fever vaccine responses in identical twins.

Material for sequencing was PBMCs. These receptors all come from a woman between 18 and 30 years old in good health.

This clonotype was seen many times. This sequence joins TRBV10-1 and TRBJ2-2; no reliable D call. Looked up from germline, CDR1 is WNHNN and CDR2 is SYGVQD (reference sequence). The CDR3 runs to 13 residues. Trimming took off 8 bases at V and 5 bases at J, with 12 bases between the two ends. Written as DNA, the CDR3 is TGCGCCAGCGCGGATTTGGCGACCGGGGAGCTGTTTTTT. Translation: CASADLATGELFF.

The chain is built from TRBV29-1 and TRBJ2-7, with 8 bases lining up with TRBD1. Losses at the gene ends were 5 bases for V and 0 bases for J; bases not matched to a gene: 6. CDR1 and CDR2 from the germline V gene are SQVTM and ANQGSEA. This CDR3 comprises 14 residues. Here the CDR3 DNA reads TGCAGCGTTAAGGATGACAGGGGCTCCTACGAGCAGTACTTC. This gives the protein CSVKDDRGSYEQYF.

This clonotype was seen at least ten times. The chain couples TRBV20-1 to TRBJ1-6; 7 bases map to TRBD1. The CDR3 covers 14 residues. Germline CDR1 is DFQATT and CDR2 is SNEGSKA (reference sequence). The ends lost 6 bases at V and 7 bases at J; junction bases unmatched: 9. CDR3 protein: CSARDSSSNSPLHF. The CDR3 nucleotides read TGCAGTGCCCGGGACAGCAGCTCAAATTCACCCCTCCACTTT.

The chain is built from TRBV6-4 and TRBJ2-3; 7 nucleotides align to TRBD2. Trimming at V came to 6 bases and at J to 5 bases, leaving 8 bases not matched to a gene. This CDR3 contains 14 residues. From germline, CDR1 is MRHNA and CDR2 SNTAGT. The CDR3 DNA reads as TGTGCCAGCAGGCAAGCGGGGCGTGGAGATACGCAGTATTTT. It is translated as CASRQAGRGDTQYF.

The table lists this clonotype with a few counts. The CDR3 does not close with the conserved phenylalanine or tryptophan, likely indicating a read error. The limits of the CDR3 on the DNA are not certain, so only TCRdb's listed CDR3 is given. The V and J genes are TRBV29-1 and TRBJ2-1; the table's TRBD2 call for D was not verified on the DNA. Germline-derived CDR1 and CDR2 are SQVTM and ANQGSEA. The CDR3 sequence runs 13 residues, both termini included. The CDR3 here is CSVDDPHGTYRLV.

This clonotype was observed a few times. The rearrangement uses TRBV12-3 or TRBV12-4 and TRBJ2-3; TRBD2 might be the D (6 bases). The CDR3 consists of 18 residues. With 5 bases removed from V and 0 bases from J, the gap between germline ends came to 21 bases. For the CDR3, the DNA is TGTGCCAGCAGTCCTCTAACCCCTACTAGCCTTAGCACAGATACGCAGTATTTT. It yields the protein CASSPLTPTSLSTDTQYF.

This clonotype was seen only a few times. The chain carries TRBV10-3 and TRBJ1-1; D ambiguous. CDR1 and CDR2 from the germline V gene are ENHRY and SYGVKD. Between the trimmed V and J ends, which lost 2 bases and 4 bases, there was a span of 11 bases. The CDR3 runs 14 residues. The CDR3 DNA sequence: TGTGCCATCAGTGAGCCGGACGTGGGCACTGAAGCTTTCTTT. This codes for CAISEPDVGTEAFF.

Ten or more counts support this clonotype. This chain connects TRBV9 to TRBJ2-7; D is possibly TRBD1 (5 bases). The CDR3 contains 14 residues. CDR1 is SGDLS, CDR2 YYNGEE, per germline. The V gene lost 0 bases and the J gene lost 4 bases, with 11 bases spanning the gap. This chain's CDR3 is CASSVEGQMYEQYF. The CDR3 DNA is TGTGCCAGCAGCGTAGAGGGGCAGATGTACGAGCAGTACTTC.

The chain links TRBV4-2 to TRBJ2-7, with TRBD2 matching 9 bases. Germline V gene sequence: CDR1 LGHNA, CDR2 YNFKEQ. Trimming at V came to 1 base and at J to 4 bases, leaving 11 bases not matched to a gene. The CDR3 is 17 residues long. The CDR3 DNA follows: TGTGCCAGCAGCCAAGTTCCGGGACTAGCAGTGGAGTACGAGCAGTACTTC. Protein product: CASSQVPGLAVEYEQYF.

The CDR3 coding sequence is TGTGCCAGTAGTATCGGACCGCTTGGGACCCAGTACTTC. Amino acids: CASSIGPLGTQYF. This chain connects TRBV19 to TRBJ2-5; D gene ambiguous. Germline CDR1 reads LNHDA; CDR2 reads SQIVND (reference sequence). Trimming cost V 3 bases and J 7 bases, with 12 bases left between them. This CDR3 comprises 13 residues.

V gene TRBV6-1 combines with J gene TRBJ1-5; D gene ambiguous. Germline loops: CDR1 MNHNS, CDR2 SASEGT. V was pared by 8 bases and J by 4 bases, with 15 bases between. The CDR3 totals 14 residues. The CDR3 DNA follows: TGTGCCAGCGGGGAGGGAAGAGTGAATCAGCCCCAGCATTTT. Translated, it gives CASGEGRVNQPQHF.

This sequence joins TRBV11-2 and TRBJ1-3; 9 bases line up with TRBD1. The V gene end was trimmed by 1 base and the J gene end by 4 bases; junction bases not matched to a gene: 14. This CDR3 comprises 19 residues. Germline CDR1 SGHAT, CDR2 FQNNGV. CDR3 protein: CASSLGLGSGTGKGNTIYF. The DNA for the CDR3 is TGTGCCAGCAGCTTAGGTCTTGGTTCCGGGACAGGGAAAGGAAACACCATATATTTT. The entire variable domain, with the rest obtained from reference TRBV11-2 and TRBJ1-3, is as follows: EAGVAQSPRYKIIEKRQSVAFWCNPISGHATLYWYQQILGQGPKLLIQFQNNGVVDDSQLPKDRFSAERLKGVDSTLKIQPAKLEDSAVYLCASSLGLGSGTGKGNTIYFGEGSWLTVV.

In its sample, this clonotype was seen a few times. The gene calls are TRBV20-1 and TRBJ2-1; D is perhaps TRBD1 or TRBD2 (5 bases each). Germline-derived CDR1 and CDR2 are DFQATT and SNEGSKA (reference sequence). This CDR3 has 16 amino acids. Deletions cut 4 bases from V and 0 bases from J, with 16 bases between. The CDR3, as DNA: TGCAGTGCTAATAAACTAGGGGCGAGCTCCTACAATGAGCAGTTCTTC. Translating gives CSANKLGASSYNEQFF.

This clonotype has ten or more counts. CDR3: CASSGGRQLNTGELFF. The CDR3 DNA is TGTGCCAGCAGTGGGGGGAGGCAGCTGAACACCGGGGAGCTGTTTTTT. The chain uses TRBV2 and TRBJ2-2, with D possibly matching TRBD2 (6 bases). This CDR3 has 16 residues. Trimming removed 4 bases at V and 1 base at J, with 13 bases between. Germline CDR1 reads SNHLY; CDR2 reads FYNNEI.

This clonotype was seen more than once but under ten times. V is TRBV4-3 and J is TRBJ2-7; no definite D call. V shed 0 bases and J shed 0 bases, with 9 bases lying between them. The V gene's germline CDR1 is LGHNA and CDR2 YSLEER. The CDR3 consists of 15 residues. The CDR3 nucleotides read TGCGCCAGCAGCCAAGAGTCAGAACCCTCCTACGAGCAGTACTTC. Translated, it gives CASSQESEPSYEQYF.

This clonotype was detected many times. V usage is TRBV28 and J usage is TRBJ2-1, with D maybe TRBD1 (6 bases). This CDR3 region has 15 residues. With 6 bases removed from V and 5 bases from J, the gap between germline ends came to 17 bases. Germline loops: CDR1 MDHEN, CDR2 SYDVKM. As DNA, the CDR3 is TGTGCCAGCAGCATCCGGGACAAGACACACAATGAGCAGTTCTTC. Translation: CASSIRDKTHNEQFF.

This clonotype was counted only a few times. The genes are TRBV24-1 and TRBJ2-1; D is possibly TRBD1 or TRBD2 (5 bases each). Trimming removed 4 bases at V and 3 bases at J, with 21 bases between. Germline CDR1 and CDR2: KGHDR and SFDVKD. This CDR3 has 18 residues. The DNA for the CDR3 is TGTGCCACCAGTGAACGGACCCCGGGGCCTATGCACTACAATGAGCAGTTCTTC. Amino acid sequence: CATSERTPGPMHYNEQFF.

J is TRBJ2-3 and V is TRBV4-1; 14 bases align to TRBD2. V was pared by 0 bases and J by 3 bases, with 8 bases of the junction left unmatched. CDR1 is MGHRA and CDR2 is YSYEKL in the germline V gene. The CDR3 spans 19 residues. The CDR3 sequence: CASSQETGLAGDRTDTQYF. Here the CDR3 DNA reads TGCGCCAGCAGCCAAGAAACGGGACTAGCGGGGGATAGAACAGATACGCAGTATTTT.

The chain has TRBV5-1 and TRBJ2-1; TRBD1 matches 7 bases. V lost 4 bases and J lost 3; bases outside the gene matches: 7. The CDR3 extends over 15 amino acids. Germline CDR1 reads SGHRS; CDR2 reads YFSETQ. The CDR3 here is CASSNRQGNYNEQFF. Here the CDR3 DNA reads TGCGCCAGCAGCAACCGACAGGGAAACTACAATGAGCAGTTCTTC.

The V gene is TRBV4-1, the J gene TRBJ2-5, with 14 nucleotides matching TRBD2. CDR1 and CDR2 (germline): MGHRA, YSYEKL. Trimming cost V 3 bases and J 2 bases; bases outside gene matches: 8. The CDR3 loop spans 18 amino acids. In nucleotides, the CDR3 is TGCGCCAGCAGCCAGCTGGGACTAGCGGGAGAGTGGCAAGAGACCCAGTACTTC. Residues: CASSQLGLAGEWQETQYF.

This clonotype came up many times. This chain links TRBV20-1 with TRBJ2-1, with D unresolved. Germline assignment: CDR1 DFQATT and CDR2 SNEGSKA (reference sequence). Trimming pared 1 base from V and 3 bases from J, leaving 4 bases between. This CDR3 is built from 12 residues. The CDR3 nucleotides are TGCAGTGCTAGAGGTCTCTACAATGAGCAGTTCTTC. Amino acid sequence: CSARGLYNEQFF.

This clonotype was seen more than once but under ten times. This sequence joins TRBV20-1 and TRBJ1-5; no clear D. This CDR3 is 13 amino acids long. Trimming cost V 4 bases and J 3 bases, with 10 bases left between them. The germline CDR1 and CDR2 sequences are DFQATT and SNEGSKA (reference sequence). The CDR3 is CSAKEAYNQPQHF. The CDR3 nucleotides read TGCAGTGCTAAGGAAGCGTACAATCAGCCCCAGCATTTT.

This clonotype appeared many times. V gene TRBV20-1 combines with J gene TRBJ2-5; D perhaps matches TRBD1 (5 bases). CDR3 length: 14 residues. Trimming cost V 4 bases and J 2 bases, with 14 bases left between them. CDR1 and CDR2 (germline): DFQATT, SNEGSKA (reference sequence). CDR3 nucleotide sequence: TGCAGTGCTACAAAGGACGGACAACAAGAGACCCAGTACTTC. It translates to CSATKDGQQETQYF.